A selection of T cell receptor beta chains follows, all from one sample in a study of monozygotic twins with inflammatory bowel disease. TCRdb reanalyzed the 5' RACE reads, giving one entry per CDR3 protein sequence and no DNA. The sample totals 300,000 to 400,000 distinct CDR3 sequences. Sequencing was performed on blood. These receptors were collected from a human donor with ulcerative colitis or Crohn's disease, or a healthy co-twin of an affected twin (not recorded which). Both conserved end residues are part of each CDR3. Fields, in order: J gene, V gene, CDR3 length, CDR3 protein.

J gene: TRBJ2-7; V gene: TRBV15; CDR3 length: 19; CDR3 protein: CATSRDIFAAASRDYEQYF
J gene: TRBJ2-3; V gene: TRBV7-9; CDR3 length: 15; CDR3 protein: CASSLATSSTDTQYF
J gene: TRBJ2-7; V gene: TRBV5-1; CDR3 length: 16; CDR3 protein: CASSLAGRLSGYEQYF
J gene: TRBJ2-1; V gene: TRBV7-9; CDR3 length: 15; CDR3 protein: CASSPQLQVVNEQFF
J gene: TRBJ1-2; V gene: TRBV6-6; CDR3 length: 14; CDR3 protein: CASRKIDGFYGYTF
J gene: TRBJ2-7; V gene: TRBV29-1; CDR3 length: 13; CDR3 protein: CSVERDGAYEQYF
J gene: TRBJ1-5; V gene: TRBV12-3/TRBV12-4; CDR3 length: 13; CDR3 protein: CASSLLLNQPQHF
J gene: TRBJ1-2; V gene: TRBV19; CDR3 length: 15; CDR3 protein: CASTTAGNQPYGYTF
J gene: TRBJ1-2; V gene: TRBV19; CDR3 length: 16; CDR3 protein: CASSELAWNTNYGYTF
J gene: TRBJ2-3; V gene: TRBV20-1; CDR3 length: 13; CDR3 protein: CSARTPGTDTQYF
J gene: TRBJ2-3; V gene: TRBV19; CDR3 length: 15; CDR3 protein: CATMGLAGVTDTQYF
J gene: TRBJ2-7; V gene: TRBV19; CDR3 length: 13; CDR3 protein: CASSIDGTHEQYF
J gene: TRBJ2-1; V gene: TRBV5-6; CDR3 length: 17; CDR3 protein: CASSYSGTGDIFLGRFF
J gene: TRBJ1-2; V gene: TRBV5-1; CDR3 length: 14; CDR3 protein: CASSPDRGYGGYTF
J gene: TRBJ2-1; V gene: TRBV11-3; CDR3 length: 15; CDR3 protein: CASSSLSGDYNEQFF
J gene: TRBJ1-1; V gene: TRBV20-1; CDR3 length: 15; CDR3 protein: CSAREAGTGNTEAFF
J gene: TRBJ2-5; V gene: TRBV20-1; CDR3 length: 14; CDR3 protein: CSARAGGARETQYF
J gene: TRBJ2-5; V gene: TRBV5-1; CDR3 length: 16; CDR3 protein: CASSLGTSGGQETQYF
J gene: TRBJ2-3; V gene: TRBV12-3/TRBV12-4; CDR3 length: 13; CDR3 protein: CASILASSDTQYF
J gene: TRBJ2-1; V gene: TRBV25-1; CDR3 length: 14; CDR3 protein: CASSEFSSLDEQFF
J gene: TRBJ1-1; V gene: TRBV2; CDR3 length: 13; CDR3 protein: CASRGQGDTEAFF
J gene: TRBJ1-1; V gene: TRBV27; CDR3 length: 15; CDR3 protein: CASSFRALMNTEAFF
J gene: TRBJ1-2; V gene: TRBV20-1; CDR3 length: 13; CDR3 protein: CSANQYTNYGYTF
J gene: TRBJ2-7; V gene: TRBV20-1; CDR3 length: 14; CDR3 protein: CSARDPSGSGEQYF
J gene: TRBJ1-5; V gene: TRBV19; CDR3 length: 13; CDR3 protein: CASSIWADQPQHF
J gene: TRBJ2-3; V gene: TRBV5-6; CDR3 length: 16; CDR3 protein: CASSLAAGKRTDTQYF
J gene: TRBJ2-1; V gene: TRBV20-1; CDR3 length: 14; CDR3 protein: CSASVSGRGYEQFF
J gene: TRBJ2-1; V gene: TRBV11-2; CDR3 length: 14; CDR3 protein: CASSPRLAGNEQFF
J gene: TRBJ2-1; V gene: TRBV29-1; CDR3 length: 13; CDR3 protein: CSVEWTDYNEQFF
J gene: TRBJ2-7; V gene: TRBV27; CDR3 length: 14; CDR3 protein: CATRRVAGAYEQYF